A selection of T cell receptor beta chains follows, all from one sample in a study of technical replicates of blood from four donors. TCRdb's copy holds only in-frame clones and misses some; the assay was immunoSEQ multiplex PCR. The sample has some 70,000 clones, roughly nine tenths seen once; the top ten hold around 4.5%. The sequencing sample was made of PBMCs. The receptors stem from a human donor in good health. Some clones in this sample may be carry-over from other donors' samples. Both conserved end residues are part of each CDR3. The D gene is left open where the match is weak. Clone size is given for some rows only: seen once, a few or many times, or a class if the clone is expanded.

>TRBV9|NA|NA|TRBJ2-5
CASSPLATNRETQYF
TGTGCCAGCAGCCCATTGGCCACAAACCGAGAGACCCAGTACTTC
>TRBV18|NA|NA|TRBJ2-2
CASSPARDRELFF
TGTGCCAGCTCACCAGCCAGGGATCGGGAGCTGTTTTTT
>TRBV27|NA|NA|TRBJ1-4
CASSLYGRGREKLFF
TGTGCCAGCAGTTTATATGGGAGGGGGAGGGAAAAACTGTTTTTT
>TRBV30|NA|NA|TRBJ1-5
CAWGRGAGQPQHF
TGTGCCTGGGGCCGGGGGGCCGGGCAGCCCCAGCATTTT
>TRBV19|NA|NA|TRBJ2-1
CASTPRGTDSYNEQFF
TGTGCCAGTACCCCCCGGGGGACTGACTCCTACAATGAGCAGTTCTTC
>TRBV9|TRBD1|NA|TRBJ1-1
CASSARKGTDTEAFF
TGTGCCAGCAGCGCCCGGAAGGGGACAGACACTGAAGCTTTCTTT
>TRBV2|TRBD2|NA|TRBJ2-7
CASSEAIGGEQYF
TGTGCCAGCAGTGAAGCCATCGGGGGGGAGCAGTACTTC
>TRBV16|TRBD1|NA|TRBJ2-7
CASSQQTTGLYEQYF
TGTGCCAGCAGCCAGCAGACGACAGGGTTGTACGAGCAGTACTTC
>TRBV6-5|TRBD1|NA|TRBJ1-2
CASTYRGLGYTF
TGTGCCAGCACCTACAGGGGGCTCGGCTACACCTTC
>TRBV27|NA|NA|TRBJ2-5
CASSRAGNQETQYF
TGTGCCAGCAGCCGAGCCGGGAACCAAGAGACCCAGTACTTC
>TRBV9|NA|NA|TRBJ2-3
CASSVGGSGTDTQYF
TGTGCCAGCAGCGTAGGGGGTAGCGGTACAGATACGCAGTATTTT
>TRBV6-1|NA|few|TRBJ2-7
CASRVGAGGFYEQYF
TGTGCCAGCAGGGTGGGAGCAGGAGGATTTTACGAGCAGTACTTC
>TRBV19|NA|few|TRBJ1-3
CASSITTGSSGNTIYF
TGTGCCAGTAGTATCACCACAGGCAGCTCTGGAAACACCATATATTTT
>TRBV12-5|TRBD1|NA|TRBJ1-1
CASGRGTGTVNTEAFF
TGTGCTAGTGGTCGCGGGACAGGCACCGTGAACACTGAAGCTTTCTTT
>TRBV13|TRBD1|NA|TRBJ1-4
CASSSRTGVGEKLFF
TGTGCCAGCAGCTCAAGGACAGGGGTAGGCGAAAAACTGTTTTTT
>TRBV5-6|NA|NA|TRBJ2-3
CASSPLVGGTDTQYF
TGTGCCAGCAGCCCCCTGGTGGGGGGAACAGATACGCAGTATTTT
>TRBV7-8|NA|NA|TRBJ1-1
CASSLGRGGDMNTEAFF
TGTGCCAGCAGCTTAGGTCGGGGCGGGGATATGAACACTGAAGCTTTCTTT
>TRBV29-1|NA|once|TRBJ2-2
CSVESAGSNTGELFF
TGCAGCGTTGAATCTGCGGGTTCGAACACCGGGGAGCTGTTTTTT
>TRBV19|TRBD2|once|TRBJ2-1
CASSPLGLAVNEQFF
TGTGCCAGTAGTCCGCTTGGGCTAGCGGTAAATGAGCAGTTCTTC
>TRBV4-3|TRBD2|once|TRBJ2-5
CASSREAGGPGQETQYF
TGCGCCAGCAGCCGAGAGGCGGGAGGGCCGGGCCAGGAGACCCAGTACTTC
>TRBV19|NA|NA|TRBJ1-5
CASSLTAGNQPQHF
TGTGCCAGTAGTCTTACTGCGGGCAATCAGCCCCAGCATTTT
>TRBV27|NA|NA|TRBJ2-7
CASSVGWSSYEQYF
TGTGCCAGCTCGGTTGGGTGGAGCTCCTACGAGCAGTACTTC
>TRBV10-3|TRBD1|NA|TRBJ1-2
CATELDRGRGYTF
TGTGCCACCGAACTTGACAGGGGTCGTGGCTACACCTTC
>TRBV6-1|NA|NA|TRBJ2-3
CASSEKRISVTDTQYF
TGTGCCAGCAGTGAAAAGCGTATCTCGGTCACAGATACGCAGTATTTT
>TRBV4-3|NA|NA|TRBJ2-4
CASSPGLANIQYF
TGCGCCAGCAGCCCCGGGCTAGCTAACATTCAGTACTTC
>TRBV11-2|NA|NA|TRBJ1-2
CASSSELDGYTF
TGTGCCAGCAGCTCCGAGCTGGATGGCTACACCTTC